The 19 T cell receptor beta chains below come from one sample, sequenced in a study of blood T cells in healthy people across ages. A second roughly 6 to 12 cycle PCR used barcoded and J-beta primers. TCRdb itself ran the 5' RACE reads through MiXCR, one entry per CDR3 protein. This sample yields just under 900,000 distinct CDR3 sequences, of which 29% are seen a single time; around a sixth belongs to the top ten. Sequencing used blood. The source is an elderly woman in good health.

The sample holds many counts of this clonotype. The genes are TRBV6-6 and TRBJ1-2; D perhaps matches TRBD1 (6 bases). Trimming stripped 0 bases from V and 2 bases from J, with 13 bases between. CDR3 length: 16 residues. CDR1 and CDR2 (germline): MNHNY, SVGAGI (reference sequence). The CDR3: CASSYSGARLNYGYTF. DNA for the CDR3: TGTGCCAGCAGTTACTCGGGGGCCAGGCTAAACTATGGCTACACCTTC.

As concerns this clonotype: A read error may explain this, as a much larger clone is one base away. V and J are TRBV7-2 and TRBJ1-2, with 8 positions matching TRBD1. J lost 8 bases, V lost 5 bases, and 13 bases had no gene match. The V gene's germline CDR1 is SGHTA and CDR2 FQGNSA. The length of the CDR3 is 15 residues. CDR3 coding DNA: TGTGCCAGCAGCCCTAATCCAGGACAGGGTGGGGGCTACACCTTC. Amino acid sequence: CASSPNPGQGGGYTF.

This clonotype has a handful of counts. A much larger clone differs by one base, so this may be a read error. The V call is TRBV5-1, the J call TRBJ2-1, with D hard to call. The germline CDR1 and CDR2 sequences are SGHRS and YFSETQ. The CDR3 is 15 amino acids. V lost 0 bases and J 13 bases, leaving 20 bases between the germline ends. CDR3 coding DNA: TGCGCCAGCAGCTTGGGGCAGGCGTCTCAAGAGACCCAGTTCTTC. It translates to CASSLGQASQETQFF.

The chain carries TRBV20-1 and TRBJ2-3, with 10 bases aligning to TRBD2. CDR1 and CDR2 (germline): DFQATT, SNEGSKA (reference sequence). The CDR3 runs to 16 residues. V shed 0 bases, J shed 5 bases, and the junction held 8 bases outside the gene matches. CDR3 DNA sequence: TGCAGTGCTAGAGATCCAGCGGGGGGGCAGGTAGATACGCAGTATTTT. Translating gives CSARDPAGGQVDTQYF.

In its sample, this clonotype was seen a few times. The chain has TRBV18 and TRBJ2-4, with TRBD1 matching 10 bases. The tail of the sequence fits TRBJ2-5 better, so the J call may be wrong. The CDR3 length is 16 residues. CDR1 is KGHSH and CDR2 is LQKENI in the germline V gene. CDR3 loop: CASSPPRQGAQETQYF. In DNA form, the CDR3 reads TGTGCCAGCTCACCACCTCGACAGGGGGCTCAAGAGACCCAGTACTTC.

This chain uses TRBV14 with TRBJ1-1, with a possible D match to TRBD1 (6 bases). The V and J ends lost 4 bases and 1 base respectively, with 10 bases between them. This CDR3 contains 14 residues. Per the germline V gene, CDR1 is SGHDN and CDR2 is FVKESK. The CDR3 sequence: CASSRGGANTEAFF. The CDR3, as DNA: TGTGCCAGCAGCCGAGGGGGGGCGAACACTGAAGCTTTCTTT.

The chain combines TRBV6-5 with TRBJ2-7; 8 bases match TRBD2. There are 15 residues in the CDR3. In germline, CDR1 is MNHEY, CDR2 SVGAGI. J gave up 5 bases and V 4 bases, and 10 bases lay outside the gene matches. The DNA of the CDR3 is TGTGCCAGCAGTTCATGGATCCGGGGGGGCCACGAGCAGTACTTC. Residues: CASSSWIRGGHEQYF.

This clonotype was seen repeatedly, ten times or more. The V call is TRBV7-2, the J call TRBJ1-4; TRBD1 matches at 8 bases. The CDR3 spans 16 residues. V shed 6 bases, J shed 4 bases, and the junction held 10 bases outside the gene matches. Germline loops: CDR1 SGHTA, CDR2 FQGNSA. CDR3 protein: CASSPAGTGDNEKLFF. In DNA, the CDR3 is TGTGCCAGCAGTCCAGCGGGGACAGGTGATAATGAAAAACTGTTTTTT. Full variable domain (missing parts from reference TRBV7-2 and TRBJ1-4): GAGVSQSPSNKVTEKGKDVELRCDPISGHTALYWYRQSLGQGLEFLIYFQGNSAPDKSGLPSDRFSAERTGGSVSTLTIQRTQQEDSAVYLCASSPAGTGDNEKLFFGSGTQLSVL.

This sequence joins TRBV7-9 and TRBJ1-4; maybe TRBD1 (5 bases). The germline V gene has CDR1 SEHNR and CDR2 FQNEAQ (reference sequence). The CDR3 is 13 amino acids. Trimming left V 4 bases short and J 6 bases short, with 9 bases between. The CDR3 reads CASSSTGDEKLFF. CDR3 DNA sequence: TGTGCCAGCAGCTCGACGGGGGATGAAAAACTGTTTTTT.

This clonotype was seen ten or more times. This sequence joins TRBV24-1 and TRBJ2-1, with D possibly matching TRBD1 (6 bases). Germline V gives CDR1 KGHDR, CDR2 SFDVKD. The CDR3 is 14 amino acids. V lost 6 bases and J 8 bases, leaving 16 bases between the germline ends. The CDR3 nucleotides read TGTGCCACCAGTCCAGGGGCTTACGAGTATGAGCAGTTCTTC. Amino acid sequence: CATSPGAYEYEQFF.

A remark on this clonotype: The junction departs from the called germline gene at one end, perhaps through a read error. This rearrangement joins TRBV27 to TRBJ2-4, with 8 bases lining up with TRBD1. Germline assignment: CDR1 MNHEY and CDR2 SMNVEV (reference sequence). CDR3 length: 15 residues. CDR3 loop: CASSSRTGIKNVQYF. CDR3 nucleotide sequence: TGTGCCAGCAGTTCCCGGACAGGGATAAAAAACGTTCAGTACTTC.

With regard to this clonotype: A much larger clone lies a single base off, so this may be a read error. The genes are TRBV25-1 and TRBJ1-2; D not certain. The CDR3 has 12 amino acids. Germline V lookup: CDR1 MGHDK, CDR2 SYGVNS. In DNA form, the CDR3 reads TGTGCCAGCAGTGAAGTCTCTTATGACTACACCTTC. Its protein product is CASSEVSYDYTF.

In regard to this clonotype: In this CDR3 the conserved last residue, phenylalanine or tryptophan, is missing, so a read error is likely. The rearrangement joins TRBV2 to TRBJ2-7, with 14 nucleotides matching TRBD2. The J call may be in error: the DNA end matches TRBJ2-5 better. Germline V gives CDR1 SNHLY, CDR2 FYNNEI. This CDR3 spans 17 amino acids. The CDR3 DNA follows: TGTGCCAGCAGTATAGGACTAGCGGGGGGATCCCAAGAGACCCAGTACTGC. This gives the protein CASSIGLAGGSQETQYC.

This clonotype was counted many times. CDR3 sequence reads: CASSPGLVDTQYF. The CDR3 DNA follows: TGTGCCAGCAGCCCGGGACTAGTAGATACGCAGTATTTT. The rearrangement joins TRBV9 to TRBJ2-3; 8 positions agree with TRBD2. V shed 4 bases, J shed 5 bases, and the junction held 3 bases outside the gene matches. The germline V gene has CDR1 SGDLS and CDR2 YYNGEE. The length of the CDR3 is 13 residues. Drawing the rest from reference TRBV9 and TRBJ2-3, the complete variable domain is DSGVTQTPKHLITATGQRVTLRCSPRSGDLSVYWYQQSLDQGLQFLIQYYNGEERAKGNILERFSAQQFPDLHSELNLSSLELGDSALYFCASSPGLVDTQYFGPGTRLTVL.

This chain uses TRBV7-8 with TRBJ1-1; no definite D call. Germline lookup yields CDR1 SGHVS and CDR2 FQNEAQ. Trimming took 4 bases from V and 1 from J, leaving 19 bases between them. The CDR3 is 17 amino acids. CDR3 sequence reads: CASSSPEERYWNTEAFF. CDR3 coding DNA: TGTGCCAGCAGCTCTCCGGAGGAACGGTACTGGAACACTGAAGCTTTCTTT.

This clonotype was observed at least ten times. The chain recombines TRBV6-5 with TRBJ2-7; TRBD1 might be the D (7 bases). The CDR3 consists of 14 residues. Germline V gives CDR1 MNHEY, CDR2 SVGAGI. Trimming took 5 bases from V and 3 from J, leaving 14 bases between them. CDR3 sequence: CASSPSGGGYEQYF. In DNA, the CDR3 is TGTGCCAGCAGTCCCTCAGGGGGAGGCTACGAGCAGTACTTC.

This clonotype was counted many times. The J gene is TRBJ2-3, the V gene TRBV2, with 7 nucleotides matching TRBD1. Per the germline V gene, CDR1 is SNHLY and CDR2 is FYNNEI. This CDR3 is 15 amino acids long. J gave up 1 base and V 10 bases, and 11 bases lay outside the gene matches. The CDR3 sequence is CATSATGIGTDTQYF. The CDR3 coding sequence is TGTGCCACCTCCGCGACAGGGATCGGCACAGATACGCAGTATTTT.

J is TRBJ1-1 and V is TRBV20-1, with TRBD1 as a possible D gene (5 bases). V was shortened by 1 base and J by 4 bases, with 13 bases between the two germline ends. The CDR3 runs 14 residues. Germline V gene sequence: CDR1 DFQATT, CDR2 SNEGSKA (reference sequence). The CDR3 bases are TGCAGTGCTAGAGTAGGACACCCAGGCACTGAAGCTTTCTTT. Its protein is CSARVGHPGTEAFF.

This clonotype was seen ten or more times. V usage is TRBV12-3 or TRBV12-4 and J usage is TRBJ2-1, with 10 bases that match TRBD1. The CDR3 is made up of 15 amino acids. With 4 bases clipped from V and 7 bases from J, the junction kept 7 bases outside the gene matches. CDR3 sequence: CASSSGTGDRNEQFF. DNA of the CDR3: TGTGCCAGCAGTTCCGGGACAGGGGATCGAAATGAGCAGTTCTTC.